This T cell receptor beta chain was obtained from a study of blood T cell repertoires in COVID-19. Authors' processing steps: Nucleated cell number was recorded as an estimate derived from reference gene primer amplification. Data came from immunoSEQ multiplex PCR; TCRdb stores just in-frame clones and leaves some out. From that table come the V and J calls and clone size; the DNA was used to work out D and trimming. The sample gives around 310,000 clones, 70% to 90% of which show up once; about 12% is in the top ten. Germline V gene lookup returns CDR1 LNHDA and CDR2 SQIVND (reference sequence). The V segment lost 2 bases and the J segment 5 bases; nucleotides outside the gene matches: 8. The CDR3 runs 15 residues.

The sample comprised peripheral blood. The V call is TRBV19, the J call TRBJ2-7; 8 bases map to TRBD1. This receptor was obtained from a woman aged 55-69 years with acute or convalescent COVID-19. The chain's CDR3 is CASSIKGRGLNEQYF. CDR3 sequence (DNA): TGTGCCAGTAGTATAAAGGGCAGGGGGCTCAACGAGCAGTACTTC.